Below, 20 T cell receptor beta chains from the same sample are listed, as sequenced in a study of cytomegalovirus exposure and HLA in healthy donors (dated by TCRdb to 2016 to 2017). The library came from the immunoSEQ multiplex PCR assay. The immuneACCESS repertoire file appears here via TCRdb, limited to in-frame rearrangements. These files lack a portion of the clones; in checked studies, under half of the deficit traces to unresolved V genes, and the cause of the others is not known. This sample has over 100,000 clones in its table, and 70% to 90% of those were observed once. The ten largest make up roughly 6% of the sample. Sequenced material: PBMCs. These receptor sequences come from a woman under 30 in good health and CMV-seropositive.

The chain links TRBV30 to TRBJ1-5; TRBD1 matches 10 bases. The CDR3 loop spans 17 amino acids. J was trimmed by 6 bases and V by 2 bases; bases with no gene match: 13. Per germline, CDR1 GTSNPN and CDR2 SVGIG (reference sequence). The CDR3 DNA sequence: TGTGCCTGGAGTCGAGGGGTCGGGACAGGGGCGCTTCAGCCCCAGCATTTT. This codes for CAWSRGVGTGALQPQHF.

This chain joins TRBV6-6 and TRBJ2-3; D perhaps matches TRBD2 (7 bases). Trimming shortened V by 6 bases and J by 5 bases, and 18 bases separated the two germline ends. Germline V lookup: CDR1 MNHNY, CDR2 SVGAGI (reference sequence). This CDR3 comprises 15 residues. DNA for the CDR3: TGTGCCAGCAGCCGCGGGGGCCCCGGGGTAGATACGCAGTATTTT. Its protein product is CASSRGGPGVDTQYF.

The chain carries TRBV5-4 and TRBJ1-2; D uncertain. Germline V gene sequence: CDR1 SGHNT, CDR2 YYREEE (reference sequence). CDR3 length: 14 amino acids. V lost 0 bases, J lost 3 bases, and 9 bases lay in between. CDR3 in DNA: TGTGCCAGCAGCTTGGCAGATATCTACTATGGCTACACCTTC. This gives the protein CASSLADIYYGYTF. Full variable domain (missing parts from reference TRBV5-4 and TRBJ1-2): ETGVTQSPTHLIKTRGQQVTLRCSSQSGHNTVSWYQQALGQGPQFIFQYYREEENGRGNFPPRFSGLQFPNYSSELNVNALELDDSALYLCASSLADIYYGYTFGSGTRLTVV.

CDR3 protein: CASSRLAYEQYF. The CDR3 DNA is TGTGCCAGCTCCCGGCTAGCCTACGAGCAGTACTTC. The V and J genes are TRBV5-8 and TRBJ2-7; D is undetermined. The CDR3 is 12 amino acids. Between the trimmed V and J ends, which lost 7 bases and 2 bases, there was a span of 10 bases. In germline, CDR1 is SGHTS, CDR2 YDEGEE. Filled out from reference TRBV5-8 and TRBJ2-7, the complete variable domain reads EAGVTQSPTHLIKTRGQQATLRCSPISGHTSVYWYQQALGLGLQFLLWYDEGEERNRGNFPPRFSGRQFPNYSSELNVNALELEDSALYLCASSRLAYEQYFGPGTRLTVT.

The genes are TRBV5-1 and TRBJ2-7, with D perhaps TRBD1 (6 bases). There are 15 residues in the CDR3. V gave up 0 bases and J gave up 2 bases, with 12 bases separating them. Germline loops: CDR1 SGHRS, CDR2 YFSETQ. CDR3 sequence (DNA): TGCGCCAGCAGCTTGGGCGGACAGAGGCCCTACGAGCAGTACTTC. As protein: CASSLGGQRPYEQYF. Supplemented by reference TRBV5-1 and TRBJ2-7, the full variable domain reads KAGVTQTPRYLIKTRGQQVTLSCSPISGHRSVSWYQQTPGQGLQFLFEYFSETQRNKGNFPGRFSGRQFSNSRSEMNVSTLELGDSALYLCASSLGGQRPYEQYFGPGTRLTVT.

The chain joins TRBV6-1 to TRBJ1-1, with 7 bases fitting TRBD1. The V gene's germline CDR1 is MNHNS and CDR2 SASEGT. The CDR3 extends over 13 amino acids. V shed 6 bases, J shed 4 bases, and the junction held 5 bases outside the gene matches. CDR3 sequence reads: CASRLTGVTEAFF. The CDR3 nucleotides read TGTGCCAGCAGATTAACAGGGGTCACTGAAGCTTTCTTT.

J is TRBJ2-7 and V is TRBV6-5, with 11 bases lining up with TRBD2. The CDR3 sequence is 15 residues long. J lost 4 bases, V lost 6 bases, and 8 bases had no gene match. CDR1 and CDR2 from the germline V gene are MNHEY and SVGAGI. The CDR3 here is CASSRGTSGLYEQYF. The CDR3, as DNA: TGTGCCAGCAGCAGAGGGACTAGCGGCCTATACGAGCAGTACTTC.

The rearrangement uses TRBV7-9 and TRBJ2-7; TRBD1 agrees at 7 bases. Germline CDR1 is SEHNR and CDR2 is FQNEAQ (reference sequence). CDR3 length: 15 amino acids. J gave up 0 bases and V 1 base, and 3 bases lay outside the gene matches. The CDR3: CASSLEQGYSYEQYF. The CDR3 DNA reads TGTGCCAGCAGCTTAGAACAGGGGTACTCCTACGAGCAGTACTTC.

V usage is TRBV6-1 and J usage is TRBJ2-5; D is possibly TRBD1 (6 bases). Germline V gene data show CDR1 as MNHNS and CDR2 as SASEGT. The CDR3 loop spans 13 amino acids. V shed 4 bases and J shed 3 bases, with 9 bases lying between them. As DNA, the CDR3 is TGTGCCAGCAGTGGGTGGGACAAAGAGACCCAGTACTTC. It yields the protein CASSGWDKETQYF.

The chain has TRBV7-6 and TRBJ2-7; 12 bases line up with TRBD2. Per germline, CDR1 SGHVS and CDR2 FNYEAQ. Trimming took 1 base from V and 3 from J; bases not matched to a gene: 1. This CDR3 has 15 amino acids. The CDR3 DNA is TGTGCCAGCAGCTTAGGGACTAGCGGGGACTACGAGCAGTACTTC. Translation gives CASSLGTSGDYEQYF.

The chain is built from TRBV6-5 and TRBJ2-1, with a weak D call TRBD1 (5 bases). In germline, CDR1 is MNHEY, CDR2 SVGAGI. The ends were cut back, 2 bases at V and 3 bases at J, with 14 bases in the middle. This CDR3 is 16 amino acids long. In nucleotides, the CDR3 is TGTGCCAGCAGTTACACCCTCACAGGAAACTACAATGAGCAGTTCTTC. This sequence encodes CASSYTLTGNYNEQFF.

Only one count was recorded for this clone. V is TRBV7-2 and J is TRBJ2-1; 7 bases agree with TRBD1. The CDR3 contains 15 residues. V lost 8 bases to trimming and J lost 7 bases; unmatched junction nucleotides: 14. Germline loops: CDR1 SGHTA, CDR2 FQGNSA. The CDR3 here is CASQEGAIRRNEQFF. CDR3 nucleotide sequence: TGTGCCAGCCAAGAGGGGGCTATTAGACGGAATGAGCAGTTCTTC.

The V call is TRBV5-5, the J call TRBJ2-1; TRBD1 agrees at 7 bases. The junction had 10 bases not matched to a gene; V was cut back by 6 bases and J by 7 bases. The CDR3 contains 14 residues. Germline CDR1 and CDR2: SGHKS and YYEKEE (reference sequence). The DNA of the CDR3 is TGTGCCAGCATCGACAGGGCAGGTTCGAATGAGCAGTTCTTC. Encoded protein: CASIDRAGSNEQFF. The variable domain in full, with the rest retrieved from reference TRBV5-5 and TRBJ2-1, is DAGVTQSPTHLIKTRGQQVTLRCSPISGHKSVSWYQQVLGQGPQFIFQYYEKEERGRGNFPDRFSARQFPNYSSELNVNALLLGDSALYLCASIDRAGSNEQFFGPGTRLTVL.

J is TRBJ2-5 and V is TRBV25-1; 8 nucleotides match TRBD1. The CDR3 sequence is 15 residues long. Germline CDR1 and CDR2: MGHDK and SYGVNS. Trimming at V came to 5 bases and at J to 4 bases, leaving 9 bases not matched to a gene. The chain's CDR3 is CASSSTGAPRETQYF. As DNA, the CDR3 is TGTGCCAGCAGTTCGACAGGGGCGCCGAGAGAGACCCAGTACTTC.

The rearrangement uses TRBV11-3 and TRBJ2-1; D possibly corresponds to TRBD2 (8 bases). The CDR3 length is 16 residues. CDR1 is SGHNT and CDR2 is YENEEA in the germline V gene. V lost 6 bases and J 5 bases, leaving 20 bases between the germline ends. CDR3 residues: CASRPGRDRINNEQFF. In nucleotides, the CDR3 is TGTGCCAGCAGACCCGGGAGGGACAGAATTAACAATGAGCAGTTCTTC. Filled out from reference TRBV11-3 and TRBJ2-1, the complete variable domain reads EAGVVQSPRYKIIEKKQPVAFWCNPISGHNTLYWYLQNLGQGPELLIRYENEEAVDDSQLPKDRFSAERLKGVDSTLKIQPAELGDSAVYLCASRPGRDRINNEQFFGPGTRLTVL.

The V call is TRBV2, the J call TRBJ2-7, with 10 bases that match TRBD1. The CDR3 runs to 14 residues. Losses at the gene ends were 8 bases for V and 5 bases for J; bases not matched to a gene: 9. Germline V lookup: CDR1 SNHLY, CDR2 FYNNEI. CDR3 protein: CASEAGTGVHEQYF. The CDR3 nucleotides are TGTGCCAGCGAAGCCGGGACAGGGGTCCACGAGCAGTACTTC.

This chain joins TRBV7-9 and TRBJ2-7, with 15 bases fitting TRBD2. The CDR3 length is 16 residues. Trimming cost V 3 bases and J 5 bases; bases outside gene matches: 5. The germline V gene has CDR1 SEHNR and CDR2 FQNEAQ (reference sequence). The CDR3 loop is CASSFYGLAGGDEQYF. The CDR3 DNA is TGTGCCAGCAGCTTTTACGGACTAGCGGGAGGGGACGAGCAGTACTTC.

V is TRBV28 and J is TRBJ2-1, with 11 bases matching TRBD2. CDR3 length: 17 amino acids. Germline lookup yields CDR1 MDHEN and CDR2 SYDVKM. The ends lost 5 bases at V and 5 bases at J; junction bases unmatched: 11. CDR3 DNA: TGTGCCAGCAGTCTCACATTCCCACTAGCGGGAGACAATGAGCAGTTCTTC. Protein product: CASSLTFPLAGDNEQFF.

This chain uses TRBV10-3 with TRBJ1-2; D might be TRBD1 (6 bases). The CDR3 consists of 13 residues. The germline CDR1 and CDR2 sequences are ENHRY and SYGVKD. Trimming removed 2 bases at V and 4 bases at J, with 8 bases between. The CDR3 is CAISEGQSYGYTF. As DNA, the CDR3 is TGTGCCATCAGTGAGGGACAGAGCTATGGCTACACCTTC.

The CDR3 sequence: CASSQDRPGTSYEQYF. The CDR3, as DNA: TGCGCCAGCAGCCAAGACCGGCCGGGAACCTCCTACGAGCAGTACTTC. The chain has TRBV4-3 and TRBJ2-7, with D maybe TRBD2 (5 bases). Trimming shortened V by 0 bases and J by 0 bases, and 12 bases separated the two germline ends. This CDR3 comprises 16 residues. Germline V CDR1 and CDR2: LGHNA, YSLEER.